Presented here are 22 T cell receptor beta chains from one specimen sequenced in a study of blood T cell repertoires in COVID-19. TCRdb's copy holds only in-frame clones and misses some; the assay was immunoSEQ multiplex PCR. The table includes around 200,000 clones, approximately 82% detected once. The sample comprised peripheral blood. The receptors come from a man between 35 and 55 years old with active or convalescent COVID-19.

The CDR3: CASSFAGAGTDTQYF. The CDR3 nucleotides read TGTGCCAGCAGCTTTGCGGGGGCCGGTACAGATACGCAGTATTTT. The V call is TRBV7-6, the J call TRBJ2-3; tentative D call: TRBD2 (7 bases). The ends were cut back, 3 bases at V and 3 bases at J, with 13 bases in the middle. This CDR3 spans 15 amino acids. Germline V gene data show CDR1 as SGHVS and CDR2 as FNYEAQ.

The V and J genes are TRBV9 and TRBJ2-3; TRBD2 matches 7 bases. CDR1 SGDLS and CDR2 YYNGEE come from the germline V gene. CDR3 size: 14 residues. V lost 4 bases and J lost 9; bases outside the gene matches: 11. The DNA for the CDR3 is TGTGCCAGCAGCCCCCTGGGCGCGGGAGAAACGCAGTATTTT. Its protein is CASSPLGAGETQYF.

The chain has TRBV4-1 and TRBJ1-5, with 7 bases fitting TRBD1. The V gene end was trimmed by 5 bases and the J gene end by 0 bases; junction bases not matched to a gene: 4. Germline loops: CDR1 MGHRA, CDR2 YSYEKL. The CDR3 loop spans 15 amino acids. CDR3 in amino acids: CASSEGQYSNQPQHF. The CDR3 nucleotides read TGCGCCAGCAGCGAGGGACAGTATAGCAATCAGCCCCAGCATTTT.

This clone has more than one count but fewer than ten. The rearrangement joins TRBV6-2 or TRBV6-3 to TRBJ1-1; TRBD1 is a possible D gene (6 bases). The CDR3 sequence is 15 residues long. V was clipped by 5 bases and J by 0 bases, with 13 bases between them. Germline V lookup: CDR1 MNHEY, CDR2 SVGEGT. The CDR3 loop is CASSVTGNLNTEAFF. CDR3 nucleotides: TGTGCCAGCAGTGTTACAGGGAATCTGAACACTGAAGCTTTCTTT.

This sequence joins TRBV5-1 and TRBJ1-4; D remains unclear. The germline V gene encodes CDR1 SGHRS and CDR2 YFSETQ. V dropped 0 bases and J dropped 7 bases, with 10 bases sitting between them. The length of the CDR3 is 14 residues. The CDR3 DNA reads TGCGCCAGCAGCTTGGAAGGTCGGGTTGAAAAACTGTTTTTT. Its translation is CASSLEGRVEKLFF.

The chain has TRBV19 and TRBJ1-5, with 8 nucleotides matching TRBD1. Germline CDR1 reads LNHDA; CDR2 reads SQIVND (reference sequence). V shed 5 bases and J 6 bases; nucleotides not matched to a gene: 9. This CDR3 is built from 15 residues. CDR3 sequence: CASSGQGAQGQPQHF. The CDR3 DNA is TGTGCCAGTAGTGGGCAGGGGGCTCAGGGTCAGCCCCAGCATTTT.

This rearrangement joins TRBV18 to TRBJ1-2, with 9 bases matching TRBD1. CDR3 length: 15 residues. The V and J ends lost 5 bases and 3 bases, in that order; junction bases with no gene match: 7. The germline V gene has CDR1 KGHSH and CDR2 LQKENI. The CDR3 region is CASSKTDRGDYGYTF. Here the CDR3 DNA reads TGTGCCAGCTCAAAAACGGACAGGGGAGACTATGGCTACACCTTC.

The CDR3 DNA is TGTGCCAGCAGTTTGTCCAGGGGTGGCCAGCCCCAGCATTTT. This gives the protein CASSLSRGGQPQHF. This sequence joins TRBV27 and TRBJ1-5; tentatively, D is TRBD1 (6 bases). Germline V gene sequence: CDR1 MNHEY, CDR2 SMNVEV (reference sequence). The CDR3 runs 14 residues. Trimming shortened V by 3 bases and J by 7 bases, and 13 bases separated the two germline ends.

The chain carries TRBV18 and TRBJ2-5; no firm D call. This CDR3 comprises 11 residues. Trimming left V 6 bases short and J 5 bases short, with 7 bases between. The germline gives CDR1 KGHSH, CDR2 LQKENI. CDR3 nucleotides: TGTGCCAGCTCTCGCGCGGAGACCCAGTACTTC. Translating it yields CASSRAETQYF.

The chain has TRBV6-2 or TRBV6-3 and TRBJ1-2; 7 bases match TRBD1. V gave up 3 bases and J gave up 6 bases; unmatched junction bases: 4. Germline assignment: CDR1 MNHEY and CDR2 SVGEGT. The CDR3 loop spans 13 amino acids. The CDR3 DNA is TGTGCCAGCAGTTATAGAGGGGGCGATGGCTACACCTTC. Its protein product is CASSYRGGDGYTF.

CDR3 DNA: TGCGCCAGCAGCCAAGGGAGCGGGCTTACCTACAATGAGCAGTTCTTC. Translating it yields CASSQGSGLTYNEQFF. This chain links TRBV4-1 with TRBJ2-1; perhaps TRBD2 as D (6 bases). This CDR3 spans 16 amino acids. Germline V CDR1 and CDR2: MGHRA, YSYEKL. V lost 1 base, J lost 2 bases, and 12 bases lay in between.

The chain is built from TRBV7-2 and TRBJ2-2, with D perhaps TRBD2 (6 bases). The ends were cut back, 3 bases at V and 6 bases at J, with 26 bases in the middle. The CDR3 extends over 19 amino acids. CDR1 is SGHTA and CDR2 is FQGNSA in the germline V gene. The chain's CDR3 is CASSFRKAGLGKWSGELFF. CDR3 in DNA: TGTGCCAGCAGCTTTCGGAAGGCGGGGCTCGGAAAGTGGTCCGGGGAGCTGTTTTTT.

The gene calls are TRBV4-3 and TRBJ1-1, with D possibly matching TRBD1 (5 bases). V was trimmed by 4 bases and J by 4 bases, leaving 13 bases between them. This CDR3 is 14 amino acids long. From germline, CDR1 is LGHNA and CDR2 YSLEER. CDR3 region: CASSPRERGTEAFF. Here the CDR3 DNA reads TGCGCCAGCAGCCCCAGGGAACGAGGCACTGAAGCTTTCTTT.

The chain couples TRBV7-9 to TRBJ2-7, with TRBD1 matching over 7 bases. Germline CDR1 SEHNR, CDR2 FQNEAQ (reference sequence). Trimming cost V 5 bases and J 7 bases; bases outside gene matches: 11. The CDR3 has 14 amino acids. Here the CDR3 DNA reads TGTGCCAGCAGCCTTCAGGGGGTGAGGGGTGAGCAGTACTTC. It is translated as CASSLQGVRGEQYF.

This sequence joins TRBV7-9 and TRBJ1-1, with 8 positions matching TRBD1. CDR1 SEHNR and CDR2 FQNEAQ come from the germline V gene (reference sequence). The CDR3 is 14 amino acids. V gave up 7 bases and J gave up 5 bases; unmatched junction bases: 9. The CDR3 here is CASTPARGRTEAFF. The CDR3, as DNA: TGTGCCAGCACCCCCGCCAGGGGGCGGACTGAAGCTTTCTTT.

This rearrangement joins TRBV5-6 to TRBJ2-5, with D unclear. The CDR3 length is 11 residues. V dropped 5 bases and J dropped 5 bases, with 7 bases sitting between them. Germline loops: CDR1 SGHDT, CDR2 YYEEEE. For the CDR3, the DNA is TGTGCCAGCAGTATTTCCGAGACCCAGTACTTC. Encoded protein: CASSISETQYF.

This chain's CDR3 is CASSLYNRPNEQFF. The CDR3 DNA is TGTGCCAGCAGTTTATACAACAGGCCCAATGAGCAGTTCTTC. The chain uses TRBV27 and TRBJ2-1; tentatively, D is TRBD1 (5 bases). The V end lost 1 base, the J end lost 6 bases, and 10 bases lay between the germline ends. The CDR3 is 14 residues long. Germline V gene lookup returns CDR1 MNHEY and CDR2 SMNVEV (reference sequence).

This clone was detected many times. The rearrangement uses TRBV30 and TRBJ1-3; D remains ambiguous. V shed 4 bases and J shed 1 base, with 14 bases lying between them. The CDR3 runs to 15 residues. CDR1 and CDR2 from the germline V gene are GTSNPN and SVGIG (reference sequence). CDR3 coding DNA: TGTGCCTGGAAGCGGAGCCCGGGATCTGGAAACACCATATATTTT. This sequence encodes CAWKRSPGSGNTIYF.

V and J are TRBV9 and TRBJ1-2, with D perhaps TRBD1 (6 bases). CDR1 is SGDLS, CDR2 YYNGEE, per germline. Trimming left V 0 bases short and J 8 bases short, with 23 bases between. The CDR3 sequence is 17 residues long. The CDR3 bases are TGTGCCAGCAGCGTAGGGAGTCAGGGGTCCTTCCGATGGGGCTACACCTTC. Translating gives CASSVGSQGSFRWGYTF.

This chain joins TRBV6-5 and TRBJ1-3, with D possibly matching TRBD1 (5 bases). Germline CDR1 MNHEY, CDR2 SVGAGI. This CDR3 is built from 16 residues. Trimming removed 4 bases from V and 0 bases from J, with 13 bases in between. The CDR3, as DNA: TGTGCCAGCAGTTTTAGCGGGGCCTACTCTGGAAACACCATATATTTT. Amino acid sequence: CASSFSGAYSGNTIYF.

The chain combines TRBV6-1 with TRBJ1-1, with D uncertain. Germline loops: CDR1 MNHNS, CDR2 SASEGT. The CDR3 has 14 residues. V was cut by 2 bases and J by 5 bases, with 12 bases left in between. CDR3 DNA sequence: TGTGCCAGCAGTGAAAGGTCAGCGAGAACTGAAGCTTTCTTT. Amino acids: CASSERSARTEAFF.

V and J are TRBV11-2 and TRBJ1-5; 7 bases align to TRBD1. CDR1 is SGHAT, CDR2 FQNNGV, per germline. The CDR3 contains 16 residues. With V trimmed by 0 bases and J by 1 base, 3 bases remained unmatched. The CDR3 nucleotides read TGTGCCAGCAGCTTAGAGACAGGGCAAAGCAATCAGCCCCAGCATTTT. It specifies CASSLETGQSNQPQHF.